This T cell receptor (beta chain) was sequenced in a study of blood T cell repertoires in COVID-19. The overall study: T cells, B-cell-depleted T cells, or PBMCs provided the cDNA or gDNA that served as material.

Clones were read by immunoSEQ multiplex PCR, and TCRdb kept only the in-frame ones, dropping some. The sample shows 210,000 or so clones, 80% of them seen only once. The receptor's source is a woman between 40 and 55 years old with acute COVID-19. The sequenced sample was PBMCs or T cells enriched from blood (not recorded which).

The CDR3 loop is CASSYSGNSYNEQFF. DNA of the CDR3: TGTGCCAGCAGCTATAGCGGGAACTCCTACAATGAGCAGTTCTTC. The chain combines TRBV11-2 with TRBJ2-1; TRBD2 aligns across 8 bases. V was clipped by 4 bases and J by 0 bases; unmatched bases: 2. The CDR3 loop spans 15 amino acids. The germline V gene encodes CDR1 SGHAT and CDR2 FQNNGV.